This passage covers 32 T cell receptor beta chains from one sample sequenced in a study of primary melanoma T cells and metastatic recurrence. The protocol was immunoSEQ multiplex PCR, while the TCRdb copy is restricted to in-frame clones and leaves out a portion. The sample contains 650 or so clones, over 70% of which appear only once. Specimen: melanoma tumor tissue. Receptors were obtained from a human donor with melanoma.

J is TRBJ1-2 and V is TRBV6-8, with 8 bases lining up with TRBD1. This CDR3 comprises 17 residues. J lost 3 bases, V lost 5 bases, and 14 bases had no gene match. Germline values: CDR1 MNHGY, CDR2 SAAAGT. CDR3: CASSPGQGNVNYYGYTF. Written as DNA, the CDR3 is TGTGCCAGCAGTCCCGGACAGGGYAATGTGAACTACTATGGCTACACCTTC.

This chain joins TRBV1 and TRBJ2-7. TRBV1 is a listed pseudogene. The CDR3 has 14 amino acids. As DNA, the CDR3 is TGCACCAACGGGGGCGGTTTTCCCCTCTACGAGCAGTACTTC. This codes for CTNGGGFPLYEQYF.

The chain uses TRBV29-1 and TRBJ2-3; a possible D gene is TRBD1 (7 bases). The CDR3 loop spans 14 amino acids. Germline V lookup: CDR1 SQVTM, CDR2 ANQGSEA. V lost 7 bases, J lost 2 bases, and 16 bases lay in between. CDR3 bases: TGCAGCGCCCGACAGGGAGGCTCCACAGATACGCAGTATTTT. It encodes CSARQGGSTDTQYF.

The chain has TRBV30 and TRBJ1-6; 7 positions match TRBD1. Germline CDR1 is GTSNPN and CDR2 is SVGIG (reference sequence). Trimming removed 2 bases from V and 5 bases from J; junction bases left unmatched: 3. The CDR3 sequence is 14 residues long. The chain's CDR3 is CAWSSGQDNSPLHF. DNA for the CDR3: TGTGCCTGGAGTAGTGGACAGGATAATTCACCCCTCCACTTT.

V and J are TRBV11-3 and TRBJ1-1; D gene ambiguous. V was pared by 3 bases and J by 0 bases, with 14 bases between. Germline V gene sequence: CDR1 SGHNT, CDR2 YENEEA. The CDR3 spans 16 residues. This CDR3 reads CASSLEVGLMNTEAFF. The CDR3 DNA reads TGTGCCAGCAGCTTGGAGGTCGGGTTAATGAACACTGAAGCTTTCTTT.

This chain's CDR3 is CASTGPTTGELFF. The CDR3 region has the DNA TGCGCCAGCACAGGACCGACCACCGGGGAGCTGTTTTTT. The chain employs TRBV23-1 and TRBJ2-2; D not resolved. TRBV23-1 is assigned to the ORF class and has an uncertain function. Trimming removed 7 bases from V and 4 bases from J, with 10 bases in between. The CDR3 consists of 13 residues.

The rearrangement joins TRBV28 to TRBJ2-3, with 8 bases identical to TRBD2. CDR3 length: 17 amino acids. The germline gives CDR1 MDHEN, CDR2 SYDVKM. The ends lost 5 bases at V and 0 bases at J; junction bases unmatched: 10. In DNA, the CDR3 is TGTGCCAGCAGTCTCCTCACGACTAGCGCCAGCACAGATACGCAGTATTTT. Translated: CASSLLTTSASTDTQYF.

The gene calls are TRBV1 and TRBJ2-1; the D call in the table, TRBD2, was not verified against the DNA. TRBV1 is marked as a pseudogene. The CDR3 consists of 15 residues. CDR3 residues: CASSQDRLAYNEQFF. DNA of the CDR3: TGCGCCAGCAGCCAAGATAGACTAGCCTACAATGAGCAGTTCTTC.

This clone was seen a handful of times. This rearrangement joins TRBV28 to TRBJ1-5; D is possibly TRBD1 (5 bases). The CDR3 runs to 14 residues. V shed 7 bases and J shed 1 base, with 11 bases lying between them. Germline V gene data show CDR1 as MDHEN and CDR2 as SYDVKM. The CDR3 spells CASNPRDSNQPQHF. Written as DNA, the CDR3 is TGTGCCAGCAACCCCCGGGACAGCAATCAGCCCCAGCATTTT.

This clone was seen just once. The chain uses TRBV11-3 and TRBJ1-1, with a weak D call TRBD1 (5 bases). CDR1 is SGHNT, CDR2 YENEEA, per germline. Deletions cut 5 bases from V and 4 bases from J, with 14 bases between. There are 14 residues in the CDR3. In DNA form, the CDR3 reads TGTGCCAGCAGCCTGGGGGGATGGGGCACTGAAGCTTTCTTT. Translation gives CASSLGGWGTEAFF.

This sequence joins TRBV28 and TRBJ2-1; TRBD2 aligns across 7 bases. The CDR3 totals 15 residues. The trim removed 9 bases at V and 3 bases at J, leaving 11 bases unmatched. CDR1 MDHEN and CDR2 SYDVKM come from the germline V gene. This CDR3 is CASTWGGGIYNEQFF. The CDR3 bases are TGTGCCAGTACCTGGGGCGGGGGTATCTACAATGAGCAGTTCTTC.

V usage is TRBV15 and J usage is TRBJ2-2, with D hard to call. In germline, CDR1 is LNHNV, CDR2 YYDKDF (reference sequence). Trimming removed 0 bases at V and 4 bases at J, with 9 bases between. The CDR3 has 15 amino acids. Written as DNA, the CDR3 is TGTGCCACCAGCAGAGAACCCTTTGGCACCGGGGAGCTGTTTTTT. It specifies CATSREPFGTGELFF.

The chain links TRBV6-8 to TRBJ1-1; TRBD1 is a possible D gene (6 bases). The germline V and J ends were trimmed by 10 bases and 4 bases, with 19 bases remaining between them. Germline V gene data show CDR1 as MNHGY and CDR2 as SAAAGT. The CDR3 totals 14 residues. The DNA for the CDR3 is TGTGCCATCAGAGAGACCAGGGGAGGCACTGAAGCTTTCTTT. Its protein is CAIRETRGGTEAFF.

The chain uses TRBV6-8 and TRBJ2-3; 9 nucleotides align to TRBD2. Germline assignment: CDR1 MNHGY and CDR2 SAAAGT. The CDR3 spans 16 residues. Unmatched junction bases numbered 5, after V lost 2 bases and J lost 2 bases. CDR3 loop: CASSYGSGGFTDTQYF. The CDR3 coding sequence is TGTGCCAGCAGTTACGGAAGCGGGGGGTTCACAGATACGCAGTATTTT.

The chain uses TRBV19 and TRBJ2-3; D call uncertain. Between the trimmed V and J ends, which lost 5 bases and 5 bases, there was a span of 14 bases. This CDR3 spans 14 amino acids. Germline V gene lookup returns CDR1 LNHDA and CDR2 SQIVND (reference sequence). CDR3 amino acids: CASSGVNTLDTQYF. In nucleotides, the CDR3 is TGTGCCAGTAGTGGTGTGAACACACTAGATACGCAGTATTTT.

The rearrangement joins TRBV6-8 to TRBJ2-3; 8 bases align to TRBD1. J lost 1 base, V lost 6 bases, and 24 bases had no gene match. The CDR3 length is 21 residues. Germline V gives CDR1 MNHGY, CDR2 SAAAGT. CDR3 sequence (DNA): TGTGCCAGCAGGCAAGCCGGGGCAGGGGGCGCGATCCTCCGCGGCACAGATACGCAGTATTTT. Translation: CASRQAGAGGAILRGTDTQYF.

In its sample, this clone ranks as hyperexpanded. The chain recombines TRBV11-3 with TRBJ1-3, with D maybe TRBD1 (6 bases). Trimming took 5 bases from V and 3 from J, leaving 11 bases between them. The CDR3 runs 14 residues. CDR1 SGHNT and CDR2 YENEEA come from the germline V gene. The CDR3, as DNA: TGTGCCAGCAGCGCCGACAGGAGTGGAAACACCATATATTTT. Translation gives CASSADRSGNTIYF.

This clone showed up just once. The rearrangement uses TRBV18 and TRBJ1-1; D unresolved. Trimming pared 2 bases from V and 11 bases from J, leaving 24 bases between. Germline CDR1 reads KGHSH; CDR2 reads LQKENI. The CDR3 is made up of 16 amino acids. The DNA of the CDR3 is TGTGCCAGCTCACCAGAGGCAGGCAAAAGCGAACCCAAGGCTTTCTTT. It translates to CASSPEAGKSEPKAFF. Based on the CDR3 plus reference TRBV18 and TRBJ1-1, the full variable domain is NAGVMQNPRHLVRRRGQEARLRCSPMKGHSHVYWYRQLPEEGLKFMVYLQKENIIDESGMPKERFSAEFPKEGPSILRIQQVVRGDSAAYFCASSPEAGKSEPKAFFGQGTRLTVV.

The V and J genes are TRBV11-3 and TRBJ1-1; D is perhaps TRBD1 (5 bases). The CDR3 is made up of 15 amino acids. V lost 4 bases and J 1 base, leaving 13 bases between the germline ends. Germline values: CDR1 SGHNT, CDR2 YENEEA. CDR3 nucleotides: TGTGCCAGCAGCTCGGGGGTGGCGGGGAACACTGAAGCTTTCTTT. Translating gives CASSSGVAGNTEAFF.

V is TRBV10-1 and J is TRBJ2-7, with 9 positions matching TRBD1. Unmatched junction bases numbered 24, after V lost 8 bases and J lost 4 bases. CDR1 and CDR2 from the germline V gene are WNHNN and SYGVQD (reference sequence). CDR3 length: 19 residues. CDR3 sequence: CASPTGGLSLSPKRYEQYF. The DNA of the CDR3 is TGCGCCAGCCCCACAGGGGGCCTTTCCCTTTCCCCTAAACGATACGAGCAGTACTTC.

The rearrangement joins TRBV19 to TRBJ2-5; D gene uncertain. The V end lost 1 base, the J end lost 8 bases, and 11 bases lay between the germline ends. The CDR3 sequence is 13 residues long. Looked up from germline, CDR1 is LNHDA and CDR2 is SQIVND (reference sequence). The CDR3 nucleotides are TGTGCCAGTAGTATAGCGGCAGAATCTACCCAGTACTTC. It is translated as CASSIAAESTQYF.

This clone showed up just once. This chain's CDR3 is CASSQAEGRYNEQFF. CDR3 DNA sequence: TGCGCCAGCAGCCAAGCGGAGGGACGATACAATGAGCAGTTCTTC. The chain links TRBV1 to TRBJ2-1; the listed D gene, TRBD2, was not tested against the DNA. TRBV1 is tagged as a pseudogene. The CDR3 sequence is 15 residues long.

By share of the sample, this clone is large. CDR3 loop: CASSSGTEAPREAFF. CDR3 bases: TGTGCCAGCAGTTCCGGGACGGAGGCACCTCGTGAAGCTTTCTTT. This chain uses TRBV6-8 with TRBJ1-1; possibly TRBD1 for D (5 bases). Deletions cut 4 bases from V and 7 bases from J, with 19 bases between. The CDR3 contains 15 residues. CDR1 and CDR2 (germline): MNHGY, SAAAGT.

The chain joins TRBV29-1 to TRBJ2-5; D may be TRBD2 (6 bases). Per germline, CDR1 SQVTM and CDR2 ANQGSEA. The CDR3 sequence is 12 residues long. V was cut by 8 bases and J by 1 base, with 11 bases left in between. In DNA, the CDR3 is TGCAGCATGAGGCGGGGCCAAGAGACCCAGTACTTC. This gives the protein CSMRRGQETQYF.

CDR3 region: CASRSGGGSYNEQFF. Here the CDR3 DNA reads TGTGCCAGCCGTTCGGGGGGTGGGTCCTACAATGAGCAGTTCTTC. The gene calls are TRBV12-5 and TRBJ2-1; TRBD2 matches 7 bases. CDR1 is LGHNT, CDR2 FRNRAP, per germline. The CDR3 covers 15 residues.

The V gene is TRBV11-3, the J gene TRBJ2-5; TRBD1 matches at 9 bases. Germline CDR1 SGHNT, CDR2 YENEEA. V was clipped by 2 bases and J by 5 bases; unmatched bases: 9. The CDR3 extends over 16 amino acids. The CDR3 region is CASSLTTGGFGETQYF. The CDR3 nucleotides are TGTGCCAGCAGCTTAACAACAGGGGGCTTTGGGGAGACCCAGTACTTC.

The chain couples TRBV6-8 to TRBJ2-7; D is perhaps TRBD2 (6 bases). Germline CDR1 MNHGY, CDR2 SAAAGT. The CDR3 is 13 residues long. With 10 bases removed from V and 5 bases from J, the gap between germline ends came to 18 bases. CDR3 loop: CAIRRGRDDEQYF. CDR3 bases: TGTGCCATCAGGAGGGGCCGAGATGACGAGCAGTACTTC.

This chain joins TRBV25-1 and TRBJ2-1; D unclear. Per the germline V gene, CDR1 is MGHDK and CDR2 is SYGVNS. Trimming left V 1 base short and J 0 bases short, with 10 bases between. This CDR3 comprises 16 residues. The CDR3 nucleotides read TGTGCCAGCAGTGAATCCAGGAAAAGCTCCTACAATGAGCAGTTCTTC. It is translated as CASSESRKSSYNEQFF.

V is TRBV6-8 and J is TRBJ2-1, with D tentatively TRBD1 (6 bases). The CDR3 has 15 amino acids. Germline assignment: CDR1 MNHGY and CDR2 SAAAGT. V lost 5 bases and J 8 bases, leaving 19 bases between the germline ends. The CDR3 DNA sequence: TGTGCCAGCAGTCTCAGGGGTCTCTGGAGCGATGAGCAGTTCTTC. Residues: CASSLRGLWSDEQFF.

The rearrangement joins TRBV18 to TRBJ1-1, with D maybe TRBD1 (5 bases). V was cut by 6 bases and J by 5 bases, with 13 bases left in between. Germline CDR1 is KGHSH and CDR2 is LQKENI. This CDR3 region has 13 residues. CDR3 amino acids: CASSAGMGTEAFF. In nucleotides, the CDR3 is TGTGCCAGCTCCGCAGGGATGGGGACTGAAGCTTTCTTT. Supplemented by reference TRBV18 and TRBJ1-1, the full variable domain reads NAGVMQNPRHLVRRRGQEARLRCSPMKGHSHVYWYRQLPEEGLKFMVYLQKENIIDESGMPKERFSAEFPKEGPSILRIQQVVRGDSAAYFCASSAGMGTEAFFGQGTRLTVV.

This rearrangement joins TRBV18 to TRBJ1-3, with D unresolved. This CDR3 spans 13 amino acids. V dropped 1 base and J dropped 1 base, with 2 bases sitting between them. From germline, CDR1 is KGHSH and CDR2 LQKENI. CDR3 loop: CASSPRSGNTIYF. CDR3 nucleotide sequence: TGTGCCAGCTCACCACGGTCTGGAAACACCATATATTTT. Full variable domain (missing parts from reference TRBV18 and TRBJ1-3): NAGVMQNPRHLVRRRGQEARLRCSPMKGHSHVYWYRQLPEEGLKFMVYLQKENIIDESGMPKERFSAEFPKEGPSILRIQQVVRGDSAAYFCASSPRSGNTIYFGEGSWLTVV.

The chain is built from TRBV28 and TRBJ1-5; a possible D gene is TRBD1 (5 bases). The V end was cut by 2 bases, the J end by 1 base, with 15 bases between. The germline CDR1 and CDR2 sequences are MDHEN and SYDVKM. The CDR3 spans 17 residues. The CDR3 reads CASSLGGLVQSNQPQHF. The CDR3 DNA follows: TGTGCCAGCAGTTTAGGGGGTCTGGTCCAAAGCAATCAGCCCCAGCATTTT.